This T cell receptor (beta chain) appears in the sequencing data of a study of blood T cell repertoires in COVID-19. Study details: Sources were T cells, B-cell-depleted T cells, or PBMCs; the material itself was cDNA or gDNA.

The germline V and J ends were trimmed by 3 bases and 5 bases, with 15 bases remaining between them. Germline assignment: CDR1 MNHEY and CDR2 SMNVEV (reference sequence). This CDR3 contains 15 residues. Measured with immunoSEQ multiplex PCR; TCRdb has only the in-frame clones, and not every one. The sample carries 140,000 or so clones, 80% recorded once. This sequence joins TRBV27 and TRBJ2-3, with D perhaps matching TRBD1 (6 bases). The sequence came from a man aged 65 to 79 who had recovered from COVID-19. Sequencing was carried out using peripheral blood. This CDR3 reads CASSFGGSWEDTQYF. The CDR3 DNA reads TGTGCCAGCAGTTTTGGGGGCAGCTGGGAAGATACGCAGTATTTT.